These 3 T cell receptor beta chains originate from one sample sequenced in a study of control samples from healthy donors and cancer patients. TCRdb keeps only in-frame clones here, not all; method: immunoSEQ multiplex PCR. The sample has 110,000 or so clones; around 88% are singletons. The sequencing sample was made of blood. Source of these receptors: a woman aged 45 to 65 in good health.

As DNA, the CDR3 is TGTGCCAGCAGCCGTGACGTCGCGCAGTTCTTC. It specifies CASSRDVAQFF. This sequence joins TRBV14 and TRBJ2-1, with D unclear. This CDR3 contains 11 residues. The V gene's germline CDR1 is SGHDN and CDR2 FVKESK. Trimming removed 4 bases at V and 12 bases at J, with 10 bases between.

CDR3 nucleotides: TGCGCCAGCAGCCAGCTAAACAAGAGGGACACTGAAGCTTTCTTT. Residues: CASSQLNKRDTEAFF. The V call is TRBV4-3, the J call TRBJ1-1, with no clear D. There are 15 residues in the CDR3. The V end was cut by 3 bases, the J end by 3 bases, with 14 bases between. CDR1 and CDR2 from the germline V gene are LGHNA and YSLEER.

This chain connects TRBV6-6 to TRBJ1-1; the D is unclear. CDR1 MNHNY and CDR2 SVGAGI come from the germline V gene (reference sequence). The length of the CDR3 is 11 residues. Trimming shortened V by 6 bases and J by 2 bases, and 4 bases separated the two germline ends. The DNA for the CDR3 is TGTGCCAGCAGCCCCAACACTGAAGCTTTCTTT. This translates into CASSPNTEAFF.